This is a list of T cell receptor beta chains from one sample in a study of CXCR3-negative and CXCR3-positive naive CD8 T cells. One entry per CDR3 protein, without DNA, is what TCRdb gives after re-calling the 5' RACE reads. The listing records over 100,000 distinct CDR3 sequences. Sequencing input: naive CXCR3+ CD8+ T cells from blood. The source is a human donor in good health. Some clones in this sample may be carry-over from other donors' samples. Each CDR3 is given with its conserved first and last residue. The order of the fields is V gene, J gene, CDR3 protein.

TRBV3-1,TRBJ2-1,CASSQELADLSSYNEQFF
TRBV7-9,TRBJ2-7,CASSSGQLYEQYF
TRBV20-1,TRBJ2-7,CSALGLAGDLGYEQYF
TRBV7-3,TRBJ2-5,CASSLLGGEQETQYF
TRBV12-3/TRBV12-4,TRBJ1-1,CASSSMNTEAFF
TRBV10-2,TRBJ2-1,CASSESPGQGLFF
TRBV24-1,TRBJ1-3,CATSASDSSGNTIYF
TRBV3-1,TRBJ2-2,CASSQRWGIGELFF
TRBV7-9,TRBJ2-7,CASSPSGHEQYF
TRBV28,TRBJ2-5,CASSLPWTGSQETQYF
TRBV3-1,TRBJ2-5,CASSQDPLVGETQYF
TRBV28,TRBJ2-7,CASSLFLPRLRTAEQYF
TRBV7-7,TRBJ2-1,CASSLGHYNEQFF
TRBV15,TRBJ2-7,CATSRARGQNYEQYF
TRBV9,TRBJ2-1,CASGSSGSYNEQFF
TRBV20-1,TRBJ2-7,CSARVSGRELEQYF
TRBV7-8,TRBJ2-5,CASSLGAGQETQYF
TRBV20-1,TRBJ2-4,CSARVLPGTPEDIQYF
TRBV4-1,TRBJ1-1,CASSPRRAGIVQVLF
TRBV29-1,TRBJ2-5,CSVDAGVQETQYF
TRBV28,TRBJ2-7,CASSPIGGSPTYEQYF
TRBV5-1,TRBJ1-1,CASSLVGGAWDTEAFF
TRBV28,TRBJ2-3,CASSLLGLNPDTQYF
TRBV29-1,TRBJ1-1,CSAGFSGYTEAFF
TRBV21-1,TRBJ2-6,CASLRKAGANVLTF